This T cell receptor (beta chain) was recovered during a study of control samples from healthy donors and cancer patients. Using immunoSEQ multiplex PCR, the repertoire was profiled, and TCRdb retains in-frame clones only, with some absent. The sample has some 120,000 clones, roughly 90% seen once. This clonotype was sampled from a woman younger than 35 in good health. The source material was blood.

As DNA, the CDR3 is TGTGCCAGCAGCTCCCCCTCGGGACTAGCGGACAGTAACACCGGGGAGCTGTTTTTT. It is translated as CASSSPSGLADSNTGELFF. This rearrangement joins TRBV7-9 to TRBJ2-2; 11 bases are shared with TRBD2. CDR1 is SEHNR, CDR2 FQNEAQ, per germline (reference sequence). The V gene end was trimmed by 4 bases and the J gene end by 2 bases; junction bases not matched to a gene: 12. There are 19 residues in the CDR3.